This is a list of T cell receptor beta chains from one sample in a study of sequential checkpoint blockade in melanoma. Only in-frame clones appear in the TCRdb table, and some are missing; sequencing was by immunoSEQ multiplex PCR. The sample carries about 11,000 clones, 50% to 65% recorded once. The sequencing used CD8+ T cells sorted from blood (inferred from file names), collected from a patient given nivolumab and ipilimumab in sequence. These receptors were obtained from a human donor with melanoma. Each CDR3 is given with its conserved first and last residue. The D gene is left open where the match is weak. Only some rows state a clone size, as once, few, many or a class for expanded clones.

TGTGCCAGCAGCTTGAGGGGCAGCGGGGAGCTGTTTTTT	CASSLRGSGELFF	NA	TRBV5-6	NA	TRBJ2-2
TGCGCCAGCAGCCAACAAGGGGCTAGCGGGAGGAGCTCCTACAATGAGCAGTTCTTC	CASSQQGASGRSSYNEQFF	TRBD2	TRBV4-1	few	TRBJ2-1
TGTGCCAGCAGTTTAGGCAGGGGTCTGGAGCAGTACTTC	CASSLGRGLEQYF	NA	TRBV27	few	TRBJ2-7
TGTGCCAGCAGCTACGCACAGGGACAGAATTCCTACGAGCAGTACTTC	CASSYAQGQNSYEQYF	TRBD1	TRBV5-4	NA	TRBJ2-7
TGTGCCAGCAGTTTCGGCCTAACTAGCGGATACTACGAGCAGTACTTC	CASSFGLTSGYYEQYF	TRBD2	TRBV28	NA	TRBJ2-7
TGCGCCAGCAGCCTCATAGCGGGTCTGTCCTACAATGAGCAGTTCTTC	CASSLIAGLSYNEQFF	TRBD2	TRBV4-3	medium-sized	TRBJ2-1
TGTGCCAGCAGTGGACAGGGGGCCGACACTGAAGCTTTCTTT	CASSGQGADTEAFF	TRBD1	TRBV6-6	NA	TRBJ1-1
TGTGCCAGCAGTTACTCCTTCGGGAACACAGATACGCAGTATTTT	CASSYSFGNTDTQYF	NA	TRBV6-5	NA	TRBJ2-3
TGTGCCAGCAGTTTATCTGAATGGGGCAGCTACACCTTC	CASSLSEWGSYTF	NA	TRBV28	once	TRBJ1-2
TGCGCCAGCAGCCAATCCAGGGGAAGCAATCAGCCCCAGCATTTT	CASSQSRGSNQPQHF	NA	TRBV4-1	few	TRBJ1-5
TGTGCCAGCAGCCGACTAGCGGGAGGTCCAGGACCTGAGCAGTTCTTC	CASSRLAGGPGPEQFF	NA	TRBV12-2	few	TRBJ2-1
TGTGCCATCTGGACAGGGGGGACCGAGCAGTACTTC	CAIWTGGTEQYF	TRBD1	TRBV10-3	medium-sized	TRBJ2-7
TGTGCCTGGAGTGGACAGGGGAACACTGAAGCTTTCTTT	CAWSGQGNTEAFF	TRBD1	TRBV30	NA	TRBJ1-1
TGTGCCAGCAGCAAAGGACTAGCGGGAGGGCCCTCGGACAATGAGCAGTTCTTC	CASSKGLAGGPSDNEQFF	TRBD2	TRBV28	NA	TRBJ2-1
TGTGCCAGCAGTTTATCGTCAGGGTTGCTCGAGCAGTACTTC	CASSLSSGLLEQYF	NA	TRBV27	NA	TRBJ2-7
TGTGCCAGCAGCGAGACGGGGACTAGCGGCAACTACAATGAGCAGTTCTTC	CASSETGTSGNYNEQFF	TRBD2	TRBV9	NA	TRBJ2-1
TGTGCCACCAGCAGAGATCAGGACACCGGGGAGCTGTTTTTT	CATSRDQDTGELFF	NA	TRBV15	NA	TRBJ2-2
TGCGCCAGCAGCCCCGGTCGGAGGGGATACGAGCAGTACTTC	CASSPGRRGYEQYF	NA	TRBV4-3	NA	TRBJ2-7
TGTGCCAGCAGCTCCCGACTAGCGGGAGCCCCTGAGCAGTTCTTC	CASSSRLAGAPEQFF	TRBD2	TRBV7-9	NA	TRBJ2-1
TGTGCCAGCAGCACACGGACTAGCGGACTCTACGAGCAGTACTTC	CASSTRTSGLYEQYF	TRBD2	TRBV13	once	TRBJ2-7
TGTGCCAGCAGCCATAGGGACAGAAACTACGAGCAGTACTTC	CASSHRDRNYEQYF	TRBD1	TRBV7-9	few	TRBJ2-7
TGTGCCAGCGTGACTAGCGGGGGAGATACGCAGTATTTT	CASVTSGGDTQYF	TRBD2	TRBV7-9	once	TRBJ2-3
TGTGCCAGCAGCCCTCCCGACAGGCGGCTTAACTATGGCTACACCTTC	CASSPPDRRLNYGYTF	NA	TRBV28	NA	TRBJ1-2
TGTGCCAGTAGTGCCGGGACAGGGACCACTGAAGCTTTCTTT	CASSAGTGTTEAFF	TRBD1	TRBV19	NA	TRBJ1-1
TGTGCCAGCAGCCAGGGACTCTCTGGGGCCAACGTCCTGACTTTC	CASSQGLSGANVLTF	NA	TRBV7-9	NA	TRBJ2-6
TGCGCCAGCAGCGCCTGGACTAGCGGGAGGGACGAGCAGTACTTC	CASSAWTSGRDEQYF	TRBD2	TRBV5-1	NA	TRBJ2-7
TGTGCCAGCAATTGGGACAGGGACTACAATGAGCAGTTCTTC	CASNWDRDYNEQFF	TRBD1	TRBV28	NA	TRBJ2-1
TGTGCCAGCAGCCAACCGGGACTAGGACAAGACGAGCAGTACTTC	CASSQPGLGQDEQYF	TRBD2	TRBV4-2	few	TRBJ2-7
TGTGCCAGCAGTTTCGGACAGTACCAAGAGACCCAGTACTTC	CASSFGQYQETQYF	NA	TRBV28	few	TRBJ2-5
TGTGCCAGCAGTTCGGGGCTCGGACAGAGCTATGGCTACACCTTC	CASSSGLGQSYGYTF	NA	TRBV27	NA	TRBJ1-2
TGTGCCAGCAGCCAAGCGGGACAGGGGGCACGCTACGAGCAGTACTTC	CASSQAGQGARYEQYF	TRBD1	TRBV14	NA	TRBJ2-7
TGTGCCAGCAGCGTAGTGGCAGGCTCTGAAGCTTTCTTT	CASSVVAGSEAFF	NA	TRBV9	few	TRBJ1-1
TGTGCCAGCAGCGACCTAGACAGGGACGGAGGAGAAAAACTGTTTTTT	CASSDLDRDGGEKLFF	TRBD1	TRBV7-9	NA	TRBJ1-4
TGTGCCAGCAGGGGCCAGGGACAGGGGACCTACGAGCAGTACTTC	CASRGQGQGTYEQYF	TRBD1	TRBV6-1	few	TRBJ2-7
TGCGCCAGCAGCCCAAGCGGGAGTGGAGCCTACGAGCAGTACTTC	CASSPSGSGAYEQYF	TRBD2	TRBV4-1	NA	TRBJ2-7
TGTGCCAGCAGTTTGAGGCCATTCTATGGCTACACCTTC	CASSLRPFYGYTF	NA	TRBV27	NA	TRBJ1-2
TGTGCCAGCAGTTTTTGGCAGGGGGCGTGGGAGCAGTACTTC	CASSFWQGAWEQYF	TRBD1	TRBV28	NA	TRBJ2-7
TGTGCCAGCAGCAAACGACCGACCCCGGGACAGCTCTCCTACGAGCAGTACTTC	CASSKRPTPGQLSYEQYF	NA	TRBV21-1	NA	TRBJ2-7
TGCGCCAGCAGCCAAGATTACGGGGAGCTGTTTTTT	CASSQDYGELFF	NA	TRBV4-3	NA	TRBJ2-2
TGTGCCAGCAGCCCGGGACAGGGGAAGGGCGAGCAGTACTTC	CASSPGQGKGEQYF	TRBD1	TRBV6-5	few	TRBJ2-7
TGTGCCAGCGGAAGACAGGGAGCCCTGGGGTTAGCTTTCTTT	CASGRQGALGLAFF	TRBD1	TRBV27	NA	TRBJ1-1
TGCGCCAGCAGTGAGTCGACAGGGGTCTCTGAAGCTTTCTTT	CASSESTGVSEAFF	TRBD1	TRBV10-1	NA	TRBJ1-1
TGCAGCGTTGAAGGCGGGACAGCAACTAACTATGGCTACACCTTC	CSVEGGTATNYGYTF	TRBD1	TRBV29-1	few	TRBJ1-2
TGTGCCAGCAGCCAATGGCTAGCGGGAGGGCCGGGGGAGCTGTTTTTT	CASSQWLAGGPGELFF	TRBD2	TRBV4-2	NA	TRBJ2-2
TGCGCCAGCAGTGAATATGGGAGCGGAAACACCATATATTTT	CASSEYGSGNTIYF	NA	TRBV10-1	medium-sized	TRBJ1-3
TGTGCCAGCAGTCCAGGGCTCTACAATGAGCAGTTCTTC	CASSPGLYNEQFF	NA	TRBV6-5	NA	TRBJ2-1
TGTGCCAGTAGACAAAGTCGGGCCAACGTCCTGACTTTC	CASRQSRANVLTF	NA	TRBV7-5	NA	TRBJ2-6
TGTGCCAGCAGCTTATCCAGGGCGAGGCACGAGCAGTACTTC	CASSLSRARHEQYF	NA	TRBV7-6	medium-sized	TRBJ2-7
TGTGCCAGCTCACCACCGGCGGTGAGAGAGCAGTACTTC	CASSPPAVREQYF	NA	TRBV18	few	TRBJ2-7
TGTGCCAGCAGGACCGGGGACAGTGAGGCCTACGAGCAGTACTTC	CASRTGDSEAYEQYF	TRBD1	TRBV7-6	NA	TRBJ2-7
TGTGCCAGCAGTTTAGGGGGACAGGGCTACGAGCAGTACTTC	CASSLGGQGYEQYF	TRBD1	TRBV27	few	TRBJ2-7
TGTGCCTGGACTGCGGGGAAGGGGGCATACGAGCAGTACTTC	CAWTAGKGAYEQYF	NA	TRBV30	few	TRBJ2-7
TGTGCCAGCAGCGTAGGGTTGAGGGGAGGGAATTCACCCCTCCACTTT	CASSVGLRGGNSPLHF	NA	TRBV9	NA	TRBJ1-6